This TCR beta chain was documented in a study of T cells in Graves' hyperthyroidism and ophthalmopathy. Study-wide results and limits: The blood repertoire included most of the expanded thyroid clonotypes above 0.001. Classification by a 13 V-J model distinguished ophthalmopathy from stable hyperthyroidism.

If no ophthalmopathy progression occurred within 18 months, Graves' hyperthyroidism was stable. Out of 8.5 to 10 ml of fresh peripheral blood came the PBMCs. The length of the CDR3 is 18 residues. The germline gives CDR1 MNHNS, CDR2 SASEGT. V gave up 7 bases and J gave up 3 bases; unmatched junction bases: 12. In this sample, this clonotype turned up a few times. What it binds is not known. RNA transcripts yielded amplified TCR beta CDR3 regions. The TCR CDR3 first-round RT-PCR relied on the HTBI primer set. TCRdb re-called the multiplex PCR reads with MiXCR, one entry per CDR3 protein. Among 600,000 to 800,000 distinct CDR3 sequences listed, 35% were seen once.

The V call is TRBV6-1, the J call TRBJ2-2, with 12 nucleotides matching TRBD2. The sequence came from a woman aged 40 to 55 with Graves' hyperthyroidism. The sequenced sample consisted of blood. In DNA, the CDR3 is TGTGCCAGCATCCGGCGACTAGCGGGGGCGGGGGACACCGGGGAGCTGTTTTTT. This gives the protein CASIRRLAGAGDTGELFF.